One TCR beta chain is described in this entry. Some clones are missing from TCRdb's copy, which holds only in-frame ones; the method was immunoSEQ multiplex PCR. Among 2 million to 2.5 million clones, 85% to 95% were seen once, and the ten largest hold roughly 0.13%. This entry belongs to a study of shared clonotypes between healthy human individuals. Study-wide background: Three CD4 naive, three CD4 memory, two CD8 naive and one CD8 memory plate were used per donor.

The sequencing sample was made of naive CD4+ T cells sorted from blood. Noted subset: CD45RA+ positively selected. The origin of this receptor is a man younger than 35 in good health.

As DNA, the CDR3 is TGTGCCAGCAGTCCCCCGGGTCGGGGCAATCAGCCCCAGCATTTT. It codes for CASSPPGRGNQPQHF. V usage is TRBV28 and J usage is TRBJ1-5; D is undetermined. Trimming removed 5 bases from V and 2 bases from J, with 13 bases in between. Germline V gene lookup returns CDR1 MDHEN and CDR2 SYDVKM. The CDR3 length is 15 residues.